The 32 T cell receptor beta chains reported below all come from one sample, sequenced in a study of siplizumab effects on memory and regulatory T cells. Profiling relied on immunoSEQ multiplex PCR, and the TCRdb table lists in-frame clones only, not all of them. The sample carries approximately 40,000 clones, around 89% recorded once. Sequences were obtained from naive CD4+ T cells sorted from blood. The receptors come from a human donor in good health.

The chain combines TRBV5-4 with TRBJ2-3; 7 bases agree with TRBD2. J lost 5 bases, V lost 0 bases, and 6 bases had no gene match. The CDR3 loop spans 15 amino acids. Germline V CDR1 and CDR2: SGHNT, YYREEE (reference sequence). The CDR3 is CASSLAGIAGDTQYF. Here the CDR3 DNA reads TGTGCCAGCAGCTTGGCCGGAATAGCGGGAGATACGCAGTATTTT.

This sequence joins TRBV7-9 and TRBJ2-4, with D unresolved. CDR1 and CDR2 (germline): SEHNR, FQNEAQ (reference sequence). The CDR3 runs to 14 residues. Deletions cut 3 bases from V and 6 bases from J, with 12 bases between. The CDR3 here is CASSFPAVINIQYF. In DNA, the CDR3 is TGTGCCAGCAGCTTTCCAGCCGTAATAAACATTCAGTACTTC.

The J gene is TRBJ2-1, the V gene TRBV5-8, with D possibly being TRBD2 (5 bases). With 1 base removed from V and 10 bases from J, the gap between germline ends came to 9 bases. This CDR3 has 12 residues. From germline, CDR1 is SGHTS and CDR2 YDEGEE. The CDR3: CASSLRGYEQFF. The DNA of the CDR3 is TGTGCCAGCAGCTTGAGAGGGTACGAGCAGTTCTTC. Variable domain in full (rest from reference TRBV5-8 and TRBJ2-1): EAGVTQSPTHLIKTRGQQATLRCSPISGHTSVYWYQQALGLGLQFLLWYDEGEERNRGNFPPRFSGRQFPNYSSELNVNALELEDSALYLCASSLRGYEQFFGPGTRLTVL.

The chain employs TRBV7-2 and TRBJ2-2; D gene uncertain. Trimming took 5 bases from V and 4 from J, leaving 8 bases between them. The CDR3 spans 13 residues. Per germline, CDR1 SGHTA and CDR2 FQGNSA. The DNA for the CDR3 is TGTGCCAGCAGCCCTCGAGGCACCGGGGAGCTGTTTTTT. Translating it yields CASSPRGTGELFF.

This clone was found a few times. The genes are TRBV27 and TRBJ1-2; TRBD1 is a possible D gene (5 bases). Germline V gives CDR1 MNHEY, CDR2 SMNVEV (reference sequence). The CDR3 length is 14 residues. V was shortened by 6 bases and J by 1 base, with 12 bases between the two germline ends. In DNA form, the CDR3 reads TGTGCCAGCAGAAGGGCAGGGTTTAACTATGGCTACACCTTC. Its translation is CASRRAGFNYGYTF.

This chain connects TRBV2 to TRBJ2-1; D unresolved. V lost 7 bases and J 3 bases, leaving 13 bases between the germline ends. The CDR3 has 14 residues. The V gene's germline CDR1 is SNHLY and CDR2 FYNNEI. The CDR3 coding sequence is TGTGCCAGCAAGTCGGACGCCGGCTACAATGAGCAGTTCTTC. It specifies CASKSDAGYNEQFF.

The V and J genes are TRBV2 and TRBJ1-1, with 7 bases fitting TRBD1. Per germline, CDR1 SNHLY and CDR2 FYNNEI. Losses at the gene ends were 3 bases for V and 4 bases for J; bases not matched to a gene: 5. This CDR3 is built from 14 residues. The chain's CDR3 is CASSEEGATTEAFF. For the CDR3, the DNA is TGTGCCAGCAGTGAGGAGGGGGCGACCACTGAAGCTTTCTTT.

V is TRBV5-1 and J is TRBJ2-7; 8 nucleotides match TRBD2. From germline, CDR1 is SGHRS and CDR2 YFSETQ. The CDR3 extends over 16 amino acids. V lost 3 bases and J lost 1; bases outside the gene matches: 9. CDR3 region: CASSSVAGTSSYEQYF. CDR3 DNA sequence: TGCGCCAGCAGCTCCGTAGCGGGAACAAGTTCCTACGAGCAGTACTTC. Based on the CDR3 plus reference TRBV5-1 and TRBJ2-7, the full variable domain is KAGVTQTPRYLIKTRGQQVTLSCSPISGHRSVSWYQQTPGQGLQFLFEYFSETQRNKGNFPGRFSGRQFSNSRSEMNVSTLELGDSALYLCASSSVAGTSSYEQYFGPGTRLTVT.

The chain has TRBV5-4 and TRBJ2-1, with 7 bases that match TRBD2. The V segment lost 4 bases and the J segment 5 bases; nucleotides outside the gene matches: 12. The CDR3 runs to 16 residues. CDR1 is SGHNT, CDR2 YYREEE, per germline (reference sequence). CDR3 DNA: TGTGCCAGCAGCGGGGGAGGGGCGGCCGGCGACAATGAGCAGTTCTTC. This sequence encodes CASSGGGAAGDNEQFF.

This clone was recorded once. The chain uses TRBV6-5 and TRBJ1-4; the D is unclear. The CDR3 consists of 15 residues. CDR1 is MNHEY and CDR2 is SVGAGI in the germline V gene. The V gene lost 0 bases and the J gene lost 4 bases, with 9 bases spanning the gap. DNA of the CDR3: TGTGCCAGCAGTTACTCCAGGTCCGGTAATGAAAAACTGTTTTTT. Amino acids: CASSYSRSGNEKLFF.

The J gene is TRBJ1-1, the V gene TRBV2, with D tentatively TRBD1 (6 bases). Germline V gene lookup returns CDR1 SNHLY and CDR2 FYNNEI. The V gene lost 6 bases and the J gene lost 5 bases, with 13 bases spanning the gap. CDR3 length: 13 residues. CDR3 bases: TGTGCCAGCAGGCTTTCAGGGGAAACTGAAGCTTTCTTT. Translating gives CASRLSGETEAFF.

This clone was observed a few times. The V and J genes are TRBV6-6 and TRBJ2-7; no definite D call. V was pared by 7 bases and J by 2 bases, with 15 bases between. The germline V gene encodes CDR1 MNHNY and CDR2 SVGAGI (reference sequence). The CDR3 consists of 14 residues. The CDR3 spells CASNAGGPAYEQYF. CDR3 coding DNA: TGTGCCAGCAACGCAGGTGGGCCAGCCTACGAGCAGTACTTC.

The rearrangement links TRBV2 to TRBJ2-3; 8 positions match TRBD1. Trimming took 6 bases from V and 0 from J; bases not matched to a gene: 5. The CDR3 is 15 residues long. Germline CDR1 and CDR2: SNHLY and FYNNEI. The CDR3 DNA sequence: TGTGCCAGCAGGCAGACAGGGGATAGCACAGATACGCAGTATTTT. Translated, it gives CASRQTGDSTDTQYF.

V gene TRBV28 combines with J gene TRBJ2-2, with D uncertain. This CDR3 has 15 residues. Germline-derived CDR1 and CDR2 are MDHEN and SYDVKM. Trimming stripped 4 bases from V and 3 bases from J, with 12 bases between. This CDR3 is CASSYESLDTGELFF. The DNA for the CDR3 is TGTGCCAGCAGTTACGAGTCTCTCGACACCGGGGAGCTGTTTTTT.

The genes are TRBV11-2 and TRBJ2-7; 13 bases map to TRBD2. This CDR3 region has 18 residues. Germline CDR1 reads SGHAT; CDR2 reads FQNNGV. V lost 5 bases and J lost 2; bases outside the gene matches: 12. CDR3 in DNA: TGTGCCAGCAGCCCTGCCCCGCCGACTAGCGGGGGGACCTACGAGCAGTACTTC. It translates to CASSPAPPTSGGTYEQYF.

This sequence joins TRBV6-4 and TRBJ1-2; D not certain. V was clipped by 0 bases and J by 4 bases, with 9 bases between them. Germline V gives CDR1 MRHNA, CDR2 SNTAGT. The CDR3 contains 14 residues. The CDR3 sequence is CASSDSRGFYGYTF. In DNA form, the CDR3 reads TGTGCCAGCAGTGACTCGAGAGGATTCTATGGCTACACCTTC.

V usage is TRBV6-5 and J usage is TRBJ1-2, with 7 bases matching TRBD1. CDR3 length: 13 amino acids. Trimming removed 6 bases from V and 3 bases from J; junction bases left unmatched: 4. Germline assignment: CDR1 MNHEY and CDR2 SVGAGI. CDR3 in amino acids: CASSNRGDYGYTF. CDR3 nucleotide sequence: TGTGCCAGCAGCAACAGGGGAGACTATGGCTACACCTTC.

This CDR3 is CASSPPGQAYEQYF. The CDR3 bases are TGTGCCAGCTCACCGCCGGGACAGGCCTACGAGCAGTACTTC. The V call is TRBV18, the J call TRBJ2-7; 8 bases map to TRBD1. Losses at the gene ends were 3 bases for V and 2 bases for J; bases not matched to a gene: 3. Germline V gene lookup returns CDR1 KGHSH and CDR2 LQKENI. The CDR3 spans 14 residues.

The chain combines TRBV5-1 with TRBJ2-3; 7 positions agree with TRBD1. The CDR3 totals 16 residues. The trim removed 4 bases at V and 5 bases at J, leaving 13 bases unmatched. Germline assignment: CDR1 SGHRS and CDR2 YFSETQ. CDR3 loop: CASSGTTGARGDTQYF. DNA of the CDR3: TGCGCCAGCAGCGGAACAACAGGGGCCAGAGGAGATACGCAGTATTTT.

The CDR3, as DNA: TGTGCCAGCAGCTTGGGGGGACAGCAATACGAGCAGTACTTC. Protein sequence: CASSLGGQQYEQYF. The V gene is TRBV5-4, the J gene TRBJ2-7; 7 bases are a match to TRBD1. Unmatched junction bases numbered 4, after V lost 0 bases and J lost 4 bases. Germline CDR1 reads SGHNT; CDR2 reads YYREEE (reference sequence). CDR3 size: 14 residues.

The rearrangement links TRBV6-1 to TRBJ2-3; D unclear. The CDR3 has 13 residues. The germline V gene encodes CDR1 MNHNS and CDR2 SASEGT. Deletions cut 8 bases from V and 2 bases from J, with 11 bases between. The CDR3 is CASEKATTDTQYF. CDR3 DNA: TGTGCCAGCGAAAAGGCCACCACAGATACGCAGTATTTT.

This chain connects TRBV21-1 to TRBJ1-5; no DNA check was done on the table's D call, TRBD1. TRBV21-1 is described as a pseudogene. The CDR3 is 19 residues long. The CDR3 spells CASSFTIVRDRSVNQPQHF. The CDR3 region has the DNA TGTGCCAGCAGCTTTACTATAGTGAGGGACAGGTCAGTAAATCAGCCCCAGCATTTT.

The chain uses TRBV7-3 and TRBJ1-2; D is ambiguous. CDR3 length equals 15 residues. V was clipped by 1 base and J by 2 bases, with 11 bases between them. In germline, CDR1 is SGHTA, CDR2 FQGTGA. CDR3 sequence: CASSLSSRSNYGYTF. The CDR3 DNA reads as TGTGCCAGCAGCTTAAGTTCGCGTTCCAACTATGGCTACACCTTC. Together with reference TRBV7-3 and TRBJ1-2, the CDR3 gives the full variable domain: GAGVSQTPSNKVTEKGKYVELRCDPISGHTALYWYRQSLGQGPEFLIYFQGTGAADDSGLPNDRFFAVRPEGSVSTLKIQRTERGDSAVYLCASSLSSRSNYGYTFGSGTRLTVV.

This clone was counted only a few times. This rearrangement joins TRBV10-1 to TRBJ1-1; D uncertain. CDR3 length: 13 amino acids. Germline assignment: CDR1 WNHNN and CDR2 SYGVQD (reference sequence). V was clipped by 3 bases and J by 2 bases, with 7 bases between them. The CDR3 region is CASSDGQNTEAFF. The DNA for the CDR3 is TGCGCCAGCAGTGATGGGCAAAACACTGAAGCTTTCTTT.

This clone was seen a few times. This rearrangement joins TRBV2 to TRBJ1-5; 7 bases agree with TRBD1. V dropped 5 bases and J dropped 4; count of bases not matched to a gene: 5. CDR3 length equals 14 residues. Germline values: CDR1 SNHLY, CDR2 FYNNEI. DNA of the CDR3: TGTGCCAGCAGTATCCGGGACAGTAATCAGCCCCAGCATTTT. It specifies CASSIRDSNQPQHF.

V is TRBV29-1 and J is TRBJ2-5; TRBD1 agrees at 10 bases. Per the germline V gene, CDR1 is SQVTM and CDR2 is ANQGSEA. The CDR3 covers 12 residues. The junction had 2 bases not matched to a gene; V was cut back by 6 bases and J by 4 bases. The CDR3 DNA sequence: TGCAGCGTGACAGGGGGCTTAGAGACCCAGTACTTC. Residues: CSVTGGLETQYF.

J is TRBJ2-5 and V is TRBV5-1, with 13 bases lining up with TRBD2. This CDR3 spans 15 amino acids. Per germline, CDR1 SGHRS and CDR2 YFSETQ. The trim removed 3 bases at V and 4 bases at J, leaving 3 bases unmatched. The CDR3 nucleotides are TGCGCCAGCAGCTGGACTAGCGGGAGTGGAGAGACCCAGTACTTC. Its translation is CASSWTSGSGETQYF.

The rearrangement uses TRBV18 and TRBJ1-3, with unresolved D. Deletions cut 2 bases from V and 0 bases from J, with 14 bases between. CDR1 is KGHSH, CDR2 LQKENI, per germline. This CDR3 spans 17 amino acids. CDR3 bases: TGTGCCAGCTCACCAGCGGCCAACCAACCCTCTGGAAACACCATATATTTT. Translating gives CASSPAANQPSGNTIYF.

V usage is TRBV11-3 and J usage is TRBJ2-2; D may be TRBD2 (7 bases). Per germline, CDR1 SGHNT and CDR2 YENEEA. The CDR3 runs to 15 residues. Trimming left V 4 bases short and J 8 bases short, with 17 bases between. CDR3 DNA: TGTGCCAGCAGCTCAGGACTAGGGGGGAGAGGGGAGCTGTTTTTT. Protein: CASSSGLGGRGELFF.

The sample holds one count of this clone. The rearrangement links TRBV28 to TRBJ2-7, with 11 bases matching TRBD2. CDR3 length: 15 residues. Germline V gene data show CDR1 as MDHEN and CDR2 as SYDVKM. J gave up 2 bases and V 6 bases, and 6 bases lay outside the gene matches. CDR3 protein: CASSPGTSGAYEQYF. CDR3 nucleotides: TGTGCCAGCAGCCCCGGGACTAGCGGAGCCTACGAGCAGTACTTC.

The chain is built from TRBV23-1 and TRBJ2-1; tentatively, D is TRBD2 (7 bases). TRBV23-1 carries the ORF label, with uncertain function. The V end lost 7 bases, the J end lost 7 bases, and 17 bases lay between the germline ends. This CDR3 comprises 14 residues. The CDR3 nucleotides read TGCGCCAGCAATTCTGGGGGGGGGCGGAATGAGCAGTTCTTC. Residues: CASNSGGGRNEQFF.

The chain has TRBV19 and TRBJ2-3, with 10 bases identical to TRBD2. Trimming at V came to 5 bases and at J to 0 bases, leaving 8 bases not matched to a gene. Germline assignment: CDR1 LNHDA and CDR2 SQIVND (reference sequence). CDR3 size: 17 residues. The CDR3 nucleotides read TGTGCCAGTAGTTGGGCTAGCGGGGGCTCTAGCACAGATACGCAGTATTTT. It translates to CASSWASGGSSTDTQYF.